This T cell receptor (beta chain) was sequenced for a study of spatial heterogeneity in lung cancer. This sample's time point: blood at routine non-recurrence follow-up after resection. The CDR3 length is 13 residues. Trimming pared 6 bases from V and 1 base from J, leaving 13 bases between. Germline CDR1 reads SQVTM; CDR2 reads ANQGSEA. TCRdb recomputed calls from the 5' RACE reads with MiXCR, one row per CDR3 protein. This table holds about 17,000 distinct CDR3 sequences, about 18% found once. The chain uses TRBV29-1 and TRBJ2-7, with D possibly called TRBD1 or TRBD2 (7 bases each). Material: PBMCs, obtained at follow-up. The sequence came from a male donor with early-stage non-small cell lung cancer. As DNA, the CDR3 is TGCAGCGTGGGGGGGACAGAGTCCTACGAGCAGTACTTC. Translation: CSVGGTESYEQYF.